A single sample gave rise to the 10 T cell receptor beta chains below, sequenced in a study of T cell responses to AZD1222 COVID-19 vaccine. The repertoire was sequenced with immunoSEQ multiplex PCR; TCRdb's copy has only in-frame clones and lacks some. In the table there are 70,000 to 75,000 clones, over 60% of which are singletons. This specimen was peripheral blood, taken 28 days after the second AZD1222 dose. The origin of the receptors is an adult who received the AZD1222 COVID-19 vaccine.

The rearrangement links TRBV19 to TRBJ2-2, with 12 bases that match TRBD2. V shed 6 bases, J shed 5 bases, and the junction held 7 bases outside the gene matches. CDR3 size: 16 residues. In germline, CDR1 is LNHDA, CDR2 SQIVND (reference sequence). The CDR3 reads CASRPPGLAGTGELFF. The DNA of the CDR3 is TGTGCCAGTAGACCCCCAGGACTAGCGGGAACCGGGGAGCTGTTTTTT.

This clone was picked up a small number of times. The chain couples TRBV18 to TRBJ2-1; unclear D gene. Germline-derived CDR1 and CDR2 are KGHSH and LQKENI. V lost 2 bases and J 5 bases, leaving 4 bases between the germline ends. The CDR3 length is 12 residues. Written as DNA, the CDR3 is TGTGCCAGCTCACCAACGGACAATGAGCAGTTCTTC. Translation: CASSPTDNEQFF.

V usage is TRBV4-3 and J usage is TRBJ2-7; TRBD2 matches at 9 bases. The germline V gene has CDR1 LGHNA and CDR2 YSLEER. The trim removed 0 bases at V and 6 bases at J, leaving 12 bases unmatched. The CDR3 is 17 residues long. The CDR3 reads CASSQEARYSGSSEQYF. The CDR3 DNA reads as TGCGCCAGCAGCCAAGAAGCCCGTTATAGCGGGAGCTCCGAGCAGTACTTC.

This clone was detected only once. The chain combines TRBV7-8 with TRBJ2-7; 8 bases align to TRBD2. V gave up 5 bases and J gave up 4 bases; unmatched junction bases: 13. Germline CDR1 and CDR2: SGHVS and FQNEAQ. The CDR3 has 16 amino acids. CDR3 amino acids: CASSITGSGIAYEQYF. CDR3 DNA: TGTGCCAGCAGCATAACAGGTAGCGGGATCGCTTACGAGCAGTACTTC.

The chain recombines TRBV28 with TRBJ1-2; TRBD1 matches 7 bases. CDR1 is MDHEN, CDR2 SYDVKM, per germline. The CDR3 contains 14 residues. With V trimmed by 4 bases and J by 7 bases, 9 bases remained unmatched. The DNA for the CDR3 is TGTGCCAGCAGTTCAGGACAGGACACGGGTGGCTACACCTTC. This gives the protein CASSSGQDTGGYTF.

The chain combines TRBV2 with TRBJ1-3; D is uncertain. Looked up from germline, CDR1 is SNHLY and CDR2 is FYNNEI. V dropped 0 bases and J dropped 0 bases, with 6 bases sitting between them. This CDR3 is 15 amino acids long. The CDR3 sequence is CASSEARHSGNTIYF. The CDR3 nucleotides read TGTGCCAGCAGTGAAGCGCGCCACTCTGGAAACACCATATATTTT.

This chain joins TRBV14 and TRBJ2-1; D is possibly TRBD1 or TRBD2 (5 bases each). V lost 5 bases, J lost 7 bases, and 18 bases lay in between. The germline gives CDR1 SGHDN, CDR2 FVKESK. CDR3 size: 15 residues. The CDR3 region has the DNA TGTGCCAGCAGCGAGGAAGGGGCCTGGAGGAATGAGCAGTTCTTC. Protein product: CASSEEGAWRNEQFF.

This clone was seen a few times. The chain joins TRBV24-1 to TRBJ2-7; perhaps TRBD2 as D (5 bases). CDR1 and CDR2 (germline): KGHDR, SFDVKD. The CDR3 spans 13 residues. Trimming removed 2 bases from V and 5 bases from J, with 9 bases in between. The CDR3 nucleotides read TGTGCCACCAGTGATTGGGCGGGCAACGAGCAGTACTTC. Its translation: CATSDWAGNEQYF.

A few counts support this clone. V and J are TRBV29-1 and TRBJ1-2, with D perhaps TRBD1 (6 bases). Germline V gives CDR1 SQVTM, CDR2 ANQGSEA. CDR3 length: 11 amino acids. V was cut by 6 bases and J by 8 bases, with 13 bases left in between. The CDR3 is CSVQTGGGYTF. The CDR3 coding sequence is TGCAGCGTACAGACAGGCGGGGGCTACACCTTC.

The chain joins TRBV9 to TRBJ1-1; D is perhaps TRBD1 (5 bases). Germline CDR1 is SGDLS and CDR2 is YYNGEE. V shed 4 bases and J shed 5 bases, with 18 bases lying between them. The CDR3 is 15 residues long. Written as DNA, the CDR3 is TGTGCCAGCAGCCCGTGGGGGGATTGGGGGACTGAAGCTTTCTTT. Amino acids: CASSPWGDWGTEAFF. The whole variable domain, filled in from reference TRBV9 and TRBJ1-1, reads DSGVTQTPKHLITATGQRVTLRCSPRSGDLSVYWYQQSLDQGLQFLIQYYNGEERAKGNILERFSAQQFPDLHSELNLSSLELGDSALYFCASSPWGDWGTEAFFGQGTRLTVV.